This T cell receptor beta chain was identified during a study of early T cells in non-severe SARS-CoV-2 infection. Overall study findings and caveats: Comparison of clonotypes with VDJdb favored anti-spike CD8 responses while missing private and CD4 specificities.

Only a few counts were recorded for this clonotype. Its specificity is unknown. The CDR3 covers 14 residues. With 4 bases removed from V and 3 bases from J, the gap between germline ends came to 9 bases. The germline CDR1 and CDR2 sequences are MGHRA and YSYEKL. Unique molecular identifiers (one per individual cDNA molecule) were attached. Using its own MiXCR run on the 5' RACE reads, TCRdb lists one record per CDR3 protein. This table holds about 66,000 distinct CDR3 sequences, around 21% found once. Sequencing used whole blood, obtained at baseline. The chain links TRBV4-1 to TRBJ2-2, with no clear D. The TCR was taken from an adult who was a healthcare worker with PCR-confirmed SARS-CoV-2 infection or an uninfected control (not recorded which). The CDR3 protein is CASSPKEYTGELFF. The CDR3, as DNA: TGCGCCAGCAGCCCTAAGGAATACACCGGGGAGCTGTTTTTT.